Included here is one T cell receptor (beta chain) sequence, with context. These data belong to a study of control samples from healthy donors and cancer patients. Trimming removed 4 bases from V and 0 bases from J, with 9 bases in between. The CDR3 length is 14 residues. Germline loops: CDR1 SNHLY, CDR2 FYNNEI. Profiling relied on immunoSEQ multiplex PCR, and the TCRdb table lists in-frame clones only, not all of them. The table includes tens of thousands of clones, more than 85% detected once. The sample comprised PBMCs. The rearrangement uses TRBV2 and TRBJ1-1; D may be TRBD1 (5 bases). The receptor was derived from a man between 35 and 55 years old with colorectal cancer. As DNA, the CDR3 is TGTGCCAGCAGTGGCCGGGGCATGAACACTGAAGCTTTCTTT. This translates into CASSGRGMNTEAFF.